Listed below are T cell receptor beta chains from one sample, sequenced in a study of shared T cell receptors in the human thymus. Clones were sequenced by immunoSEQ multiplex PCR, and TCRdb holds only the in-frame ones, with some missing. Of about 660,000 clones detected, about 89% appear once; the ten largest clones hold more than 0.009%. These sequences were also reported in another study, on human thymus T cells.

Sequences were obtained from thymocytes. These receptors were collected from a boy younger than two with a congenital heart defect. Both conserved end residues are part of each CDR3. The order of the fields is D gene, J gene, V gene, CDR3 protein. The D gene is left open where the match is weak.

D: TRBD1; J: TRBJ1-2; V: TRBV25-1; CDR3: CASMGLGVGTDPYGYPF
D: NA; J: TRBJ1-2; V: TRBV9; CDR3: CASSPYPSRHHYGYTF
D: NA; J: TRBJ1-4; V: TRBV5-5; CDR3: CASSLIVAGGRNEKLFF
D: NA; J: TRBJ2-1; V: TRBV18; CDR3: CASSPSQSWEQFF
D: NA; J: TRBJ2-2; V: TRBV7-8; CDR3: CASSPPLGSYPTGELFF
D: NA; J: TRBJ1-5; V: TRBV30; CDR3: CAWSEARDPGDSNQPQHF
D: NA; J: TRBJ2-3; V: TRBV6-6; CDR3: CASSGYTDTQYF
D: NA; J: TRBJ2-3; V: TRBV5-6; CDR3: CASSLRDTQYF
D: NA; J: TRBJ2-4; V: TRBV6-8; CDR3: CASNPRGAKNIQYF
D: NA; J: TRBJ1-5; V: TRBV19; CDR3: CASSLNREGNQPQHF
D: TRBD2; J: TRBJ2-7; V: TRBV28; CDR3: CASSPWGLAGVRDEQYF
D: NA; J: TRBJ1-5; V: TRBV30; CDR3: CAWSAPRKPQHF
D: TRBD2; J: TRBJ2-2; V: TRBV6-6; CDR3: CASRNPSGRNTGELFF
D: NA; J: TRBJ1-1; V: TRBV5-1; CDR3: CASSLLQGVGTEAFF
D: NA; J: TRBJ2-4; V: TRBV29-1; CDR3: CSVRVAFPLSKNIQYF
D: TRBD2; J: TRBJ2-5; V: TRBV7-9; CDR3: CASSLANPLAGEETQYF
D: NA; J: TRBJ1-2; V: TRBV27; CDR3: CASSAGRLSYGYTF
D: TRBD2; J: TRBJ2-3; V: TRBV4-3; CDR3: CASSQEGLAGVWTQYF
D: NA; J: TRBJ1-4; V: TRBV28; CDR3: CASSSGHSNEKLFF
D: NA; J: TRBJ2-5; V: TRBV6-5; CDR3: CASSRVPFGAETQYF
D: NA; J: TRBJ2-2; V: TRBV4-2; CDR3: CASSQGIGTLDTGELFF
D: TRBD1; J: TRBJ1-2; V: TRBV4-3; CDR3: CASSQDTQGANYGYTF
D: NA; J: TRBJ1-2; V: TRBV5-6; CDR3: CASSSAGDYGYTF
D: TRBD1; J: TRBJ1-1; V: TRBV4-3; CDR3: CASSQDAGTGSSTEAFF
D: TRBD1; J: TRBJ2-5; V: TRBV5-1; CDR3: CASSRDRGGSKQETQYF
D: NA; J: TRBJ2-3; V: TRBV25-1; CDR3: CASSESAGPNSGDTQYF
D: TRBD2; J: TRBJ2-3; V: TRBV7-7; CDR3: CASSLASGGLATQYF
D: NA; J: TRBJ1-1; V: TRBV4-3; CDR3: CASSQDIRDTQARGTEAFF